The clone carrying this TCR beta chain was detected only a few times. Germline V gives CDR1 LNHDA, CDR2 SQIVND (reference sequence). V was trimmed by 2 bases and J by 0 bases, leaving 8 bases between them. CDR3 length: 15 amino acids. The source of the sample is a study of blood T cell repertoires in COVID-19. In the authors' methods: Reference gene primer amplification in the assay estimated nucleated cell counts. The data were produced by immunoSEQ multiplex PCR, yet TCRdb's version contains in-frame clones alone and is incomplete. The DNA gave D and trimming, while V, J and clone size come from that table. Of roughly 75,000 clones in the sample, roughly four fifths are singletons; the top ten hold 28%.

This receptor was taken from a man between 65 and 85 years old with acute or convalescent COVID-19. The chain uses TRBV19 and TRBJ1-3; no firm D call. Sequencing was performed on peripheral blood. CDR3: CASSISSISGNTIYF. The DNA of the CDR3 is TGTGCCAGTAGTATATCGTCTATCTCTGGAAACACCATATATTTT.